Listed below are T cell receptor beta chains from one sample, sequenced in a study of blood T cells in healthy people across ages. MiXCR, run by TCRdb on the 5' RACE reads, gives a single entry per CDR3 protein. The profile covers around 990,000 distinct CDR3 sequences, with more than 30% appearing a single time and around 13% taken by the ten largest. Sequencing was performed on blood. Every receptor here comes from a man aged 18 to 29 in good health. CDR3s include the opening cysteine and the closing phenylalanine or tryptophan. Each record gives: CDR3 length, V gene, CDR3 protein.

len: 15
v_gene: TRBV27
CDR3aa: CASSSGYGGNEKLFF

len: 16
v_gene: TRBV20-1
CDR3aa: CSARAAPLGGADTQYF

len: 15
v_gene: TRBV11-2
CDR3aa: CASKLGGGNPDTQYF

len: 12
v_gene: TRBV7-2
CDR3aa: CASSLSAREAFF

len: 14
v_gene: TRBV25-1
CDR3aa: CASSEGVKGETQYF

len: 15
v_gene: TRBV5-1
CDR3aa: CASSINGGSNQPQHF

len: 15
v_gene: TRBV6-1
CDR3aa: CASTPSHGEPYGYTF

len: 14
v_gene: TRBV20-1
CDR3aa: CSVTGTSGVNEQFF

len: 14
v_gene: TRBV27
CDR3aa: CASSFESRGVEQYF

len: 15
v_gene: TRBV10-3
CDR3aa: CAISESISTEAAAFF

len: 17
v_gene: TRBV25-1
CDR3aa: CASSGGDRPNSGNTIYF

len: 14
v_gene: TRBV4-1
CDR3aa: CASSEEPTNEKLFF

len: 14
v_gene: TRBV10-3
CDR3aa: CAISATTGPTVYTF

len: 16
v_gene: TRBV20-1
CDR3aa: CSARAGVGRDNTEAFF

len: 15
v_gene: TRBV6-6
CDR3aa: CASSTPGQGSDGYTF

len: 12
v_gene: TRBV12-3/TRBV12-4
CDR3aa: CASSQPPGPQHF

len: 15
v_gene: TRBV9
CDR3aa: CASSGRTGFTDTQYF

len: 16
v_gene: TRBV6-2/TRBV6-3
CDR3aa: CASSYSGARDCNEQFF

len: 12
v_gene: TRBV10-3
CDR3aa: CAIEGLSGEQFF

len: 16
v_gene: TRBV5-1
CDR3aa: CASSLEGGDSNQPQHF

len: 15
v_gene: TRBV20-1
CDR3aa: CSARDLRGSNTEAFF

len: 13
v_gene: TRBV3-1
CDR3aa: CASSQEGVSGYTF

len: 14
v_gene: TRBV20-1
CDR3aa: CSAHTHGGLETQYF

len: 12
v_gene: TRBV29-1
CDR3aa: CSVSRANTEAFF

len: 15
v_gene: TRBV6-6
CDR3aa: CASSSRQGRSSGYTF

len: 14
v_gene: TRBV9
CDR3aa: CASSVHTGQETQYF

len: 12
v_gene: TRBV29-1
CDR3aa: CSVETEGQPQHF

len: 14
v_gene: TRBV20-1
CDR3aa: CSARGQGYQGTQCF

len: 13
v_gene: TRBV7-2
CDR3aa: CASSPYMADTQYF

len: 16
v_gene: TRBV9
CDR3aa: CASSVGQGANSYGYTF

len: 12
v_gene: TRBV12-3/TRBV12-4
CDR3aa: CASLEGGYGYTF

len: 14
v_gene: TRBV5-1
CDR3aa: CASTRGSANEKLFF

len: 15
v_gene: TRBV6-5
CDR3aa: CASSYRTGFGETQYF

len: 11
v_gene: TRBV12-3/TRBV12-4
CDR3aa: CASSLGGPQHF

len: 15
v_gene: TRBV2
CDR3aa: CASSEWQGHYNEQFF

len: 14
v_gene: TRBV9
CDR3aa: CASSTARTGSGYTF

len: 15
v_gene: TRBV28
CDR3aa: CASSDRGPVNQPQHF

len: 15
v_gene: TRBV12-3/TRBV12-4
CDR3aa: CASSLEWGQGLKLFF

len: 15
v_gene: TRBV4-2
CDR3aa: CASSHPDRARDGYTF

len: 15
v_gene: TRBV20-1
CDR3aa: CSALFGRTGPYEQYF

len: 11
v_gene: TRBV7-9
CDR3aa: CASSSPVRAFF

len: 12
v_gene: TRBV29-1
CDR3aa: CSVEGRRNEQFF

len: 14
v_gene: TRBV10-3
CDR3aa: CAISGGQGTYEQYF

len: 12
v_gene: TRBV9
CDR3aa: CASSASLDTQYF

len: 14
v_gene: TRBV30
CDR3aa: CACQRDRSTDTQYF

len: 15
v_gene: TRBV4-1
CDR3aa: CASSQTRTKGNEQYF

len: 19
v_gene: TRBV5-6
CDR3aa: CASSLRGGGWSRVYNEQFF

len: 13
v_gene: TRBV20-1
CDR3aa: CSALPVEGYGYTF

len: 15
v_gene: TRBV7-9
CDR3aa: CASSFPAGMNTEAFF

len: 16
v_gene: TRBV10-3
CDR3aa: CAISDTAMSPGNEQFF

len: 14
v_gene: TRBV11-3
CDR3aa: CASSLGQSNSPLHF

len: 14
v_gene: TRBV9
CDR3aa: CASSVKALTGELFF

len: 20
v_gene: TRBV9
CDR3aa: CASSVERSGFAGGDTGELFF